In its sample, the clone carrying this TCR beta chain was seen many times. V lost 4 bases to trimming and J lost 0 bases, with 7 bases between them. The CDR3 runs to 14 residues. The data were obtained in a study of T-cell reconstitution after alpha-beta-depleted transplantation in children. Unique molecular identifiers were built into the TCRbeta library. Using its own MiXCR run on the PCR reads, TCRdb lists one record per CDR3 protein. The repertoire holds about 610,000 distinct CDR3 sequences, over 9.5% seen once, with 3.5% to 5% in the top ten. This rearrangement joins TRBV12-3 or TRBV12-4 to TRBJ1-5; D is unresolved. The source is a human donor who donated a stem cell graft to a child with acute myeloid leukemia. This sample comprised PBMCs from the stem cell graft donor, obtained from the stem cell graft. The CDR3 DNA reads TGTGCCAGCAGTTCTGGGAATAGCAATCAGCCCCAGCATTTT. It is translated as CASSSGNSNQPQHF.